The 29 T cell receptor beta chains presented below share a single source sample, sequenced in a study of OX40 agonist ivuxolimab in advanced cancers. The protocol was immunoSEQ multiplex PCR, while the TCRdb copy is restricted to in-frame clones and leaves out a portion. The data show thousands of clones, around four fifths seen once. Specimen: CD4+ or CD8+ T cells sorted from blood, collected in a trial of the OX40 agonist ivuxolimab. These receptors originate from an adult with an advanced solid tumor such as melanoma, head and neck, liver or kidney cancer.

This clone was detected once. J is TRBJ2-3 and V is TRBV27; TRBD2 is a possible D gene (5 bases). Germline V gene lookup returns CDR1 MNHEY and CDR2 SMNVEV (reference sequence). The CDR3 spans 16 residues. Trimming cost V 4 bases and J 1 base, with 15 bases left between them. The CDR3 DNA sequence: TGTGCCAGCAGTTCCTCTAGCTACTCTGGCACAGATACGCAGTATTTT. Residues: CASSSSSYSGTDTQYF.

This clone appeared a few times. CDR3: CASSRTGTAYYEQYF. DNA for the CDR3: TGTGCCAGCAGTCGAACCGGGACGGCGTACTACGAGCAGTACTTC. This chain connects TRBV28 to TRBJ2-7; perhaps D is TRBD1 or TRBD2 (5 bases each). The CDR3 sequence is 15 residues long. Germline V gene lookup returns CDR1 MDHEN and CDR2 SYDVKM. Trimming took 5 bases from V and 3 from J, leaving 17 bases between them.

V and J are TRBV5-1 and TRBJ1-2, with a tentative D call TRBD1 (6 bases). There are 15 residues in the CDR3. Germline values: CDR1 SGHRS, CDR2 YFSETQ. V lost 1 base and J 0 bases, leaving 10 bases between the germline ends. CDR3 residues: CASSLTGAPNYGYTF. CDR3 sequence (DNA): TGCGCCAGCAGCTTGACGGGGGCGCCTAACTATGGCTACACCTTC.

The chain recombines TRBV7-9 with TRBJ2-7, with 9 nucleotides matching TRBD2. J gave up 3 bases and V 5 bases, and 17 bases lay outside the gene matches. The CDR3 loop spans 18 amino acids. Germline values: CDR1 SEHNR, CDR2 FQNEAQ (reference sequence). The CDR3 spells CASSTTGTSRPYYYEQYF. The CDR3, as DNA: TGTGCCAGCAGCACAACCGGGACTAGCCGCCCATACTACTACGAGCAGTACTTC.

This chain links TRBV6-5 with TRBJ2-7, with D tentatively TRBD1 (6 bases). The CDR3 is made up of 13 amino acids. Germline V lookup: CDR1 MNHEY, CDR2 SVGAGI. V lost 8 bases to trimming and J lost 2 bases, with 13 bases between them. CDR3 bases: TGTGCCAGCCTCTCGGGACAAACCTACGAGCAGTACTTC. Its protein product is CASLSGQTYEQYF.

This chain uses TRBV13 with TRBJ1-1; D not resolved. The CDR3 runs to 14 residues. The germline V gene encodes CDR1 PRHDT and CDR2 FYEKMQ (reference sequence). V was shortened by 1 base and J by 5 bases, with 11 bases between the two germline ends. CDR3 region: CASSLEVGGTEAFF. The CDR3 DNA reads as TGTGCCAGCAGCTTAGAGGTAGGAGGTACTGAAGCTTTCTTT. The full variable domain, with the rest looked up from reference TRBV13 and TRBJ1-1, is AAGVIQSPRHLIKEKRETATLKCYPIPRHDTVYWYQQGPGQDPQFLISFYEKMQSDKGSIPDRFSAQQFSDYHSELNMSSLELGDSALYFCASSLEVGGTEAFFGQGTRLTVV.

The chain uses TRBV7-6 and TRBJ2-7; weak D call: TRBD2 (5 bases). Germline V CDR1 and CDR2: SGHVS, FNYEAQ. The ends were cut back, 3 bases at V and 3 bases at J, with 12 bases in the middle. CDR3 length equals 14 residues. The CDR3 reads CASSFSGPNYEQYF. CDR3 bases: TGTGCCAGCAGCTTCAGCGGCCCAAACTACGAGCAGTACTTC. Supplemented by reference TRBV7-6 and TRBJ2-7, the full variable domain reads GAGVSQSPRYKVTKRGQDVALRCDPISGHVSLYWYRQALGQGPEFLTYFNYEAQQDKSGLPNDRFSAERPEGSISTLTIQRTEQRDSAMYRCASSFSGPNYEQYFGPGTRLTVT.

The genes are TRBV27 and TRBJ1-2, with 11 bases fitting TRBD1. J was trimmed by 4 bases and V by 2 bases; bases with no gene match: 3. CDR1 and CDR2 from the germline V gene are MNHEY and SMNVEV (reference sequence). This CDR3 has 15 amino acids. CDR3 in DNA: TGTGCCAGCAGTTTACGGACAGGGGGCAGCTATGGCTACACCTTC. Translation gives CASSLRTGGSYGYTF.

The chain combines TRBV27 with TRBJ1-2, with 7 bases identical to TRBD1. The CDR3 extends over 14 amino acids. V lost 2 bases and J lost 5; bases outside the gene matches: 5. CDR1 and CDR2 (germline): MNHEY, SMNVEV (reference sequence). The CDR3 region is CASSLGGQTYGYTF. In nucleotides, the CDR3 is TGTGCCAGCAGTTTAGGGGGACAGACTTATGGCTACACCTTC.

The chain uses TRBV6-1 and TRBJ2-7, with 9 nucleotides matching TRBD2. Germline assignment: CDR1 MNHNS and CDR2 SASEGT. The CDR3 loop spans 14 amino acids. After removal of 3 bases from V and 6 bases from J, the junction contained 6 bases not matched to a gene. The CDR3 protein is CASSEVLAGGEQYF. As DNA, the CDR3 is TGTGCCAGCAGTGAGGTACTAGCGGGCGGCGAGCAGTACTTC.

In DNA, the CDR3 is TGTGCCAGCAGTTTATCGAATCCCTACAATGAGCAGTTCTTC. Protein product: CASSLSNPYNEQFF. The J gene is TRBJ2-1, the V gene TRBV27, with D uncertain. This CDR3 contains 14 residues. Germline V gives CDR1 MNHEY, CDR2 SMNVEV (reference sequence). The V gene lost 0 bases and the J gene lost 2 bases, with 5 bases spanning the gap.

The gene calls are TRBV5-6 and TRBJ2-5; 14 nucleotides line up with TRBD2. The trim removed 3 bases at V and 4 bases at J, leaving 11 bases unmatched. Germline V gives CDR1 SGHDT, CDR2 YYEEEE. The CDR3 has 18 residues. DNA for the CDR3: TGTGCCAGCAGCTCGGAGGGACTAGCGGGAGCCTGGGGAGAGACCCAGTACTTC. This codes for CASSSEGLAGAWGETQYF.

The chain joins TRBV21-1 to TRBJ1-2. TRBV21-1 is classified as a pseudogene. This CDR3 is 13 amino acids long. The CDR3 DNA reads as TGTGCCAGCAGCAACGCCCCGGGATACGGCTACACCTTC. Translated, it gives CASSNAPGYGYTF.

In DNA, the CDR3 is TGTGCCAGCAGTTTATATCCCCAAACGAACACTGAAGCTTTCTTT. Amino acids: CASSLYPQTNTEAFF. V gene TRBV28 combines with J gene TRBJ1-1, with D uncertain. Looked up from germline, CDR1 is MDHEN and CDR2 is SYDVKM. There are 15 residues in the CDR3. Trimming took 1 base from V and 1 from J, leaving 10 bases between them. The full variable domain, rest sourced from reference TRBV28 and TRBJ1-1, is DVKVTQSSRYLVKRTGEKVFLECVQDMDHENMFWYRQDPGLGLRLIYFSYDVKMKEKGDIPEGYSVSREKKERFSLILESASTNQTSMYLCASSLYPQTNTEAFFGQGTRLTVV.

The chain links TRBV19 to TRBJ2-3; 8 positions agree with TRBD2. CDR3 size: 13 residues. Germline V gene data show CDR1 as LNHDA and CDR2 as SQIVND (reference sequence). V was clipped by 3 bases and J by 4 bases; unmatched bases: 0. The CDR3 bases are TGTGCCAGTAGTATGACTAGCGCAGATACGCAGTATTTT. Encoded protein: CASSMTSADTQYF.

This sequence joins TRBV6-6 and TRBJ1-6, with TRBD1 identical over 7 bases. V shed 6 bases and J 10 bases; nucleotides not matched to a gene: 9. Germline V CDR1 and CDR2: MNHNY, SVGAGI (reference sequence). This CDR3 has 14 residues. The CDR3 loop reads CASSTQGVHSPLHF. CDR3 bases: TGTGCCAGCAGCACCCAGGGGGTCCACTCACCCCTCCACTTT.

This chain joins TRBV19 and TRBJ2-5; D uncertain. Germline V gives CDR1 LNHDA, CDR2 SQIVND (reference sequence). This CDR3 region has 17 residues. Trimming pared 5 bases from V and 5 bases from J, leaving 24 bases between. As DNA, the CDR3 is TGTGCCAGTAGTTATGGGGTGAAAACGGACCCTCCCGAGACCCAGTACTTC. Protein product: CASSYGVKTDPPETQYF.

The CDR3 region is CASSSAGTANTEAFF. As DNA, the CDR3 is TGTGCCAGCAGTTCAGCCGGGACAGCCAACACTGAAGCTTTCTTT. This chain connects TRBV6-5 to TRBJ1-1; 7 bases fit TRBD1. V shed 4 bases, J shed 2 bases, and the junction held 7 bases outside the gene matches. Per germline, CDR1 MNHEY and CDR2 SVGAGI. The CDR3 consists of 15 residues.

The J gene is TRBJ2-7, the V gene TRBV28; D not certain. The V gene's germline CDR1 is MDHEN and CDR2 SYDVKM. The CDR3 contains 14 residues. V was pared by 1 base and J by 2 bases, with 9 bases between. The CDR3 nucleotides are TGTGCCAGCAGTTTATATACAGAAACCTACGAGCAGTACTTC. It translates to CASSLYTETYEQYF.

The V and J genes are TRBV7-2 and TRBJ1-5, with D possibly matching TRBD1 (6 bases). The CDR3 is made up of 15 amino acids. Deletions cut 5 bases from V and 7 bases from J, with 18 bases between. In germline, CDR1 is SGHTA, CDR2 FQGNSA. DNA of the CDR3: TGTGCCAGCAGCCCCTGGGTGGGACAAGGGCAGCCCCAGCATTTT. It codes for CASSPWVGQGQPQHF.

There are a few counts of this clone. V and J are TRBV2 and TRBJ1-1; TRBD1 agrees at 7 bases. Germline loops: CDR1 SNHLY, CDR2 FYNNEI. The CDR3 sequence is 12 residues long. The V and J ends lost 4 bases and 7 bases, in that order; junction bases with no gene match: 3. The CDR3 here is CASSGTGIEAFF. In nucleotides, the CDR3 is TGTGCCAGCAGTGGGACAGGCATTGAAGCTTTCTTT.

This clone occurred a few times. This chain joins TRBV13 and TRBJ2-1, with D perhaps TRBD2 (6 bases). The CDR3 contains 14 residues. Germline V gene data show CDR1 as PRHDT and CDR2 as FYEKMQ (reference sequence). The ends were cut back, 1 base at V and 3 bases at J, with 7 bases in the middle. This CDR3 reads CASSLAGGYNEQFF. CDR3 in DNA: TGTGCCAGCAGCTTAGCCGGGGGCTACAATGAGCAGTTCTTC.

This clone was detected once. The rearrangement uses TRBV18 and TRBJ2-2; 7 bases fit TRBD2. V lost 8 bases to trimming and J lost 2 bases; unmatched junction nucleotides: 11. This CDR3 spans 16 amino acids. Germline lookup yields CDR1 KGHSH and CDR2 LQKENI. CDR3 region: CASAKAREPNTGELFF. CDR3 bases: TGTGCCAGCGCCAAGGCGCGGGAGCCTAACACCGGGGAGCTGTTTTTT.

This clone was seen once. This rearrangement joins TRBV11-1 to TRBJ2-7; TRBD2 matches 8 bases. V was clipped by 3 bases and J by 0 bases; unmatched bases: 4. Germline lookup yields CDR1 SGHAT and CDR2 FQDESV (reference sequence). The CDR3 extends over 15 amino acids. The CDR3 region has the DNA TGTGCCAGCAGCTTTTACAGCGGGAGCTCCTACGAGCAGTACTTC. Translating it yields CASSFYSGSSYEQYF. The full variable domain, with the rest looked up from reference TRBV11-1 and TRBJ2-7, is EAEVAQSPRYKITEKSQAVAFWCDPISGHATLYWYRQILGQGPELLVQFQDESVVDDSQLPKDRFSAERLKGVDSTLKIQPAELGDSAMYLCASSFYSGSSYEQYFGPGTRLTVT.

This rearrangement joins TRBV27 to TRBJ2-3; D is possibly TRBD2 (5 bases). The germline V gene has CDR1 MNHEY and CDR2 SMNVEV (reference sequence). V was pared by 6 bases and J by 1 base, with 20 bases between. The CDR3 has 17 amino acids. The CDR3 sequence: CASSPPILVMGTDTQYF. DNA of the CDR3: TGTGCCAGCAGCCCCCCAATACTAGTAATGGGCACAGATACGCAGTATTTT.

J is TRBJ2-7 and V is TRBV5-6, with unresolved D. The ends were cut back, 5 bases at V and 5 bases at J, with 17 bases in the middle. The CDR3 is 14 amino acids. The germline gives CDR1 SGHDT, CDR2 YYEEEE. CDR3 in amino acids: CASSFRAANNEQYF. CDR3 bases: TGTGCCAGCAGTTTTCGGGCCGCTAATAACGAGCAGTACTTC.

This rearrangement joins TRBV6-5 to TRBJ2-1, with a tentative D call TRBD2 (6 bases). Germline V lookup: CDR1 MNHEY, CDR2 SVGAGI. Trimming stripped 4 bases from V and 7 bases from J, with 20 bases between. The CDR3 is 16 amino acids. CDR3 bases: TGTGCCAGCAGTTTAGGGTCGGGAGCGAGTGGAAATGAGCAGTTCTTC. Amino acid sequence: CASSLGSGASGNEQFF.

This rearrangement joins TRBV4-3 to TRBJ2-1, with TRBD2 identical over 11 bases. Unmatched junction bases numbered 12, after V lost 3 bases and J lost 8 bases. CDR3 length equals 17 residues. Per the germline V gene, CDR1 is LGHNA and CDR2 is YSLEER. CDR3 residues: CASSHQPPGLAVDEQFF. DNA of the CDR3: TGCGCCAGCAGCCATCAACCTCCGGGACTAGCGGTAGATGAGCAGTTCTTC.

The gene calls are TRBV5-4 and TRBJ1-2; D gene uncertain. Trimming shortened V by 0 bases and J by 8 bases, and 17 bases separated the two germline ends. Germline-derived CDR1 and CDR2 are SGHNT and YYREEE (reference sequence). The CDR3 is made up of 15 amino acids. Here the CDR3 reads CASSLEGGGMWGYTF. For the CDR3, the DNA is TGTGCCAGCAGCTTGGAAGGAGGAGGGATGTGGGGCTACACCTTC.